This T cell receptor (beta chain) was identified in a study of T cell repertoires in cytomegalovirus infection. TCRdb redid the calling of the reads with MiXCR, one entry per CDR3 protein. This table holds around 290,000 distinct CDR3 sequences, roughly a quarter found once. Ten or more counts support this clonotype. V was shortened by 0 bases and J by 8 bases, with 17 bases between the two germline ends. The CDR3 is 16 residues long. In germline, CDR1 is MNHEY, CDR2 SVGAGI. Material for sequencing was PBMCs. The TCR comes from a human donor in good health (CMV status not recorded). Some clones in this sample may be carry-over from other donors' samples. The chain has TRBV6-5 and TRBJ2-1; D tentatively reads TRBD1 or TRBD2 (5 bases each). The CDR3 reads CASSYSSGPRTHEQFF. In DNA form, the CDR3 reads TGTGCCAGCAGTTACTCTTCGGGACCCAGGACCCATGAGCAGTTCTTC.